This TCR beta chain was captured by sequencing in a study of STAT5B mutations in CD4+ large granular lymphocyte leukemia. Turning to the study itself: Among healthy donors, a particular HLA allele went with more CDR3 'QG' motifs. Findings and limits, study-wide: TRBV06-family usage was enriched in top patient clones (8/27) versus controls (2/35).

Method: immunoSEQ multiplex PCR; TCRdb's copy keeps in-frame clones and lacks some. The sample holds more than 30,000 clones, around 76% seen once. Germline V CDR1 and CDR2: LNHDA, SQIVND (reference sequence). The J segment lost 6 bases and the V segment lost 2 bases, leaving 4 bases of the junction unmatched. The CDR3 runs 14 residues. About this clone itself: Its target is not known.

This sequence originates from a human donor in good health. Input material: CD4+ T cells from blood buffy coats. The rearrangement uses TRBV19 and TRBJ1-5, with 7 bases identical to TRBD1. The CDR3 sequence: CASSITNRGQPQHF. In DNA, the CDR3 is TGTGCCAGTAGTATAACTAACAGGGGTCAGCCCCAGCATTTT. The full variable domain, its missing parts supplied by reference TRBV19 and TRBJ1-5, is DGGITQSPKYLFRKEGQNVTLSCEQNLNHDAMYWYRQDPGQGLRLIYYSQIVNDFQKGDIAEGYSVSREKKESFPLTVTSAQKNPTAFYLCASSITNRGQPQHFGDGTRLSIL.